Below are 2 T cell receptor beta chains sequenced from a single sample in a study of blood T cells in healthy people across ages. Primers used in a second PCR of about 7 to 12 cycles were a sample-barcoded 5' primer and a J-beta primer mix. TCRdb re-called the 5' RACE reads through MiXCR, storing one row per CDR3 protein. The sample has more than 500,000 distinct CDR3 sequences; about 25% are singletons. The sample was also reused in another study, on T cells of mothers and their children.

Material for sequencing was blood. Every receptor here comes from a boy aged 2 to 10 in good health.

The genes are TRBV12-3 or TRBV12-4 and TRBJ2-7; perhaps TRBD1 as D (6 bases). The CDR3 runs to 14 residues. Trimming left V 1 base short and J 5 bases short, with 12 bases between. This CDR3 reads CASSLGMGADEQYF. Written as DNA, the CDR3 is TGTGCCAGCAGTTTAGGAATGGGGGCGGACGAGCAGTACTTC.

The V call is TRBV2, the J call TRBJ2-2; D not certain. CDR3 length: 15 residues. Between the trimmed V and J ends, which lost 8 bases and 2 bases, there was a span of 15 bases. Germline V gene sequence: CDR1 SNHLY, CDR2 FYNNEI. The CDR3 nucleotides are TGTGCCAGCGTTACCGGATTGTTCAACACCGGGGAGCTGTTTTTT. The encoded protein is CASVTGLFNTGELFF.